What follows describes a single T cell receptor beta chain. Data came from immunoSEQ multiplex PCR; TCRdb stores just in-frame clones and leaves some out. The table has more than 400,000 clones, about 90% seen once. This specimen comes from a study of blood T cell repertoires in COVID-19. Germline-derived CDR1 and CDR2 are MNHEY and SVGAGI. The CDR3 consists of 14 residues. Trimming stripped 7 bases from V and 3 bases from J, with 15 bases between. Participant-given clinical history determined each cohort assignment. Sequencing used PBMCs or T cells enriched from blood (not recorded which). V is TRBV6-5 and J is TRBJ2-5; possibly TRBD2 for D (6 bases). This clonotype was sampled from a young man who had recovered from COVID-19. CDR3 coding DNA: TGTGCCAGCAAGACTAGGTGGGGAGAAGAGACCCAGTACTTC. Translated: CASKTRWGEETQYF.